These 5 T cell receptor beta chains came from one sample sequenced in a study of immune evolution from preneoplasia to lung adenocarcinoma. Sequencing used immunoSEQ multiplex PCR; TCRdb keeps in-frame clones, though not all of them. The sample has some 9,200 clones, 75% to 90% seen once. The sequenced material came from FFPE minimally invasive lung adenocarcinoma tissue. These receptors were obtained from an older person with lung adenocarcinoma.

This clone occurred once. V gene TRBV4-1 combines with J gene TRBJ2-3; no clear D gene. CDR3 length: 17 residues. Deletions cut 2 bases from V and 4 bases from J, with 19 bases between. CDR1 is MGHRA and CDR2 is YSYEKL in the germline V gene. The CDR3 sequence is CASSQFGFTPSADTQYF. DNA of the CDR3: TGCGCCAGCAGCCAATTTGGTTTTACCCCGTCGGCAGATACGCAGTATTTT.

This sequence joins TRBV5-8 and TRBJ1-5; perhaps TRBD1 as D (6 bases). CDR3 size: 13 residues. Germline CDR1 reads SGHTS; CDR2 reads YDEGEE. V dropped 4 bases and J dropped 5 bases, with 10 bases sitting between them. The CDR3 spells CASSANRDQPQHF. CDR3 sequence (DNA): TGTGCCAGCAGCGCGAACAGGGATCAGCCCCAGCATTTT. The variable domain in full, with the rest retrieved from reference TRBV5-8 and TRBJ1-5, is EAGVTQSPTHLIKTRGQQATLRCSPISGHTSVYWYQQALGLGLQFLLWYDEGEERNRGNFPPRFSGRQFPNYSSELNVNALELEDSALYLCASSANRDQPQHFGDGTRLSIL.

This clone has a handful of counts. This chain joins TRBV7-9 and TRBJ2-3; D unclear. The V end lost 4 bases, the J end lost 4 bases, and 9 bases lay between the germline ends. This CDR3 is built from 13 residues. Germline CDR1 SEHNR, CDR2 FQNEAQ (reference sequence). The CDR3 region is CASSSPSADTQYF. The DNA for the CDR3 is TGTGCCAGCAGCTCCCCATCCGCAGATACGCAGTATTTT.

V gene TRBV2 combines with J gene TRBJ1-2; TRBD1 agrees at 9 bases. Per germline, CDR1 SNHLY and CDR2 FYNNEI. Trimming removed 4 bases from V and 5 bases from J; junction bases left unmatched: 5. CDR3 length: 14 amino acids. The CDR3 nucleotides are TGTGCCAGCAGTGGGCCGGGACAGGGATATGGCTACACCTTC. This translates into CASSGPGQGYGYTF.

The chain couples TRBV6-1 to TRBJ1-2; D not resolved. This CDR3 is 13 amino acids long. Deletions cut 8 bases from V and 2 bases from J, with 12 bases between. CDR1 and CDR2 from the germline V gene are MNHNS and SASEGT. In DNA form, the CDR3 reads TGTGCCAGCCGTCTGGACGGAAACTATGGCTACACCTTC. Residues: CASRLDGNYGYTF.